This T cell receptor beta chain derives from a study of shared clonotypes between healthy human individuals. There are 15 residues in the CDR3. V was clipped by 5 bases and J by 9 bases, with 20 bases between them. Germline V lookup: CDR1 MRHNA, CDR2 SNTAGT. Study conclusions and caveats: What naive subsets generally showed was a larger estimated richness than memory subsets showed.

Comment on this clone: The antigen remains unidentified.

Produced via immunoSEQ multiplex PCR; TCRdb's table is partial and in-frame only. This table holds more than 1.2 million clones, approximately 98.5% found once. The source is a man aged 25-40 years in good health. The chain combines TRBV6-4 with TRBJ2-1, with no clear D. What was sequenced was naive CD4+ T cells sorted from blood. The subset: CD45RA+ positively selected. This CDR3 reads CASSPHSGPLGEQFF. CDR3 DNA: TGTGCCAGCAGTCCCCACTCCGGCCCTCTGGGTGAGCAGTTCTTC.